Here is one T cell receptor beta chain with its context. This specimen belongs to a study of patients and donors after allogeneic stem cell transplantation. J was trimmed by 6 bases and V by 0 bases; bases with no gene match: 7. This CDR3 is built from 17 residues. CDR1 ENHRY and CDR2 SYGVKD come from the germline V gene. TCRdb passed the RT-PCR reads through MiXCR, listing each CDR3 protein once. This sample has 150,000 to 200,000 distinct CDR3 sequences, with 20% to 25% found just once. The V gene is TRBV10-3, the J gene TRBJ2-1; 11 bases agree with TRBD2. The material sequenced was blood, either unsorted or a sorted T cell fraction (not recorded which). The receptor was derived from a human donor who was either an allogeneic HSCT recipient or a stem cell or donor lymphocyte infusion donor (not recorded which). It is not recorded whose cells these are; they may come from a transplant donor. Written as DNA, the CDR3 is TGTGCCATCAGTGAGTCGATAATAGCGGGAGGGCCCAATGAGCAGTTCTTC. This translates into CAISESIIAGGPNEQFF.